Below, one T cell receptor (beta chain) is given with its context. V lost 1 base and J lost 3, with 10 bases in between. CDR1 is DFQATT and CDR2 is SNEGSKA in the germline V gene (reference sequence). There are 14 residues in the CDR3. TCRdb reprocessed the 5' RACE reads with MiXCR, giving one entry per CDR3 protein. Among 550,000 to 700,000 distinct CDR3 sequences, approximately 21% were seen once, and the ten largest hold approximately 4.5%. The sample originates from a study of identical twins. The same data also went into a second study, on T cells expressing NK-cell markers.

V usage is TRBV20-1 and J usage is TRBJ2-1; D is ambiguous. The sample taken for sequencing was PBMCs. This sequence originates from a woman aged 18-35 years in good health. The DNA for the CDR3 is TGCAGTGCTAGAGTTGGACCGCACTACAATGAGCAGTTCTTC. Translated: CSARVGPHYNEQFF.